The 22 T cell receptor beta chains presented below share a single source sample, sequenced in a study of blood T cells in healthy people across ages. The authors ran a second PCR of 7 to 11 cycles using a sample-barcoded 5' primer and a J-beta primer mix. TCRdb fed the 5' RACE reads into MiXCR, producing one record per CDR3 protein. The top ten hold 18% of the sample, which has 1,100,000 or so distinct CDR3 sequences, 40% to 45% seen once. What was sequenced was blood. The source of these receptors is a woman aged 55-75 years in good health.

A remark on this clonotype: Just one base apart from a much larger clone, this may be a read error. This chain uses TRBV4-1 with TRBJ2-7, with D possibly TRBD2 on 5 matching bases. The V end lost 0 bases, the J end lost 6 bases, and 15 bases lay between the germline ends. The CDR3 is 15 amino acids. Germline CDR1 is MGHRA and CDR2 is YSYEKL. The CDR3 spells CASSQDRRSGSEQYF. The CDR3 DNA is TGCGCCAGCAGCCAAGATCGCAGAAGCGGATCCGAGCAGTACTTC.

This clonotype turned up a few times. This chain uses TRBV6-5 with TRBJ1-2, with a weak D call TRBD1 (6 bases). V lost 5 bases and J lost 6, with 10 bases in between. CDR1 is MNHEY and CDR2 is SVGAGI in the germline V gene. The length of the CDR3 is 12 residues. CDR3 coding DNA: TGTGCCAGCAGTAAGACAGGAAATGGCTACACCTTC. This gives the protein CASSKTGNGYTF.

This rearrangement joins TRBV9 to TRBJ2-1; 11 nucleotides line up with TRBD2. V lost 0 bases and J lost 9; bases outside the gene matches: 5. The CDR3 runs to 15 residues. Germline CDR1 and CDR2: SGDLS and YYNGEE. The CDR3 region is CASSVVAGGVGEQFF. The CDR3 DNA reads as TGTGCCAGCAGCGTAGTAGCGGGAGGGGTTGGTGAGCAGTTCTTC.

The sample holds a few counts of this clonotype. CDR3 nucleotides: TGTGCCAGCAGCCGGACAGTTACTAGCTCCTACAATGAGCAGTTCTTC. It yields the protein CASSRTVTSSYNEQFF. The chain is built from TRBV7-2 and TRBJ2-1; possibly TRBD1 for D (6 bases). The ends were cut back, 5 bases at V and 0 bases at J, with 14 bases in the middle. There are 16 residues in the CDR3. CDR1 and CDR2 from the germline V gene are SGHTA and FQGNSA.

This clonotype was detected only a few times. The chain employs TRBV29-1 and TRBJ2-7; D may be TRBD1 or TRBD2 (5 bases each). Germline CDR1 and CDR2: SQVTM and ANQGSEA. V was clipped by 4 bases and J by 2 bases, with 15 bases between them. The CDR3 is 14 amino acids. The CDR3 DNA reads TGCAGCGTTGGTTTCCTCGTGGGGGCCTACGAGCAGTACTTC. Encoded protein: CSVGFLVGAYEQYF.

The genes are TRBV2 and TRBJ2-1; D might be TRBD1 or TRBD2, each matching 6 bases. This CDR3 has 12 amino acids. The ends were cut back, 6 bases at V and 15 bases at J, with 18 bases in the middle. Germline lookup yields CDR1 SNHLY and CDR2 FYNNEI. CDR3 loop: CASRDQRAGAFF. In nucleotides, the CDR3 is TGTGCCAGCAGAGACCAGCGGGCAGGGGCGTTCTTC. The full variable domain, its missing parts supplied by reference TRBV2 and TRBJ2-1, is EPEVTQTPSHQVTQMGQEVILRCVPISNHLYFYWYRQILGQKVEFLVSFYNNEISEKSEIFDDQFSVERPDGSNFTLKIRSTKLEDSAMYFCASRDQRAGAFFGPGTRLTVL.

This clonotype was seen a handful of times. CDR3 nucleotides: TGTGCCAGCAGATGGGGGGACAGCTTGAACACTGAAGCTTTCTTT. This encodes CASRWGDSLNTEAFF. The gene calls are TRBV12-3 or TRBV12-4 and TRBJ1-1; TRBD1 aligns across 7 bases. V gave up 6 bases and J gave up 0 bases; unmatched junction bases: 7. The CDR3 runs 15 residues.

The V and J genes are TRBV19 and TRBJ2-3; TRBD2 aligns across 8 bases. Per the germline V gene, CDR1 is LNHDA and CDR2 is SQIVND (reference sequence). V lost 5 bases and J lost 1; bases outside the gene matches: 5. CDR3 size: 15 residues. In nucleotides, the CDR3 is TGTGCCAGTAGTTTACTAGCGGCTGGCACAGATACGCAGTATTTT. Residues: CASSLLAAGTDTQYF.

The chain carries TRBV7-9 and TRBJ2-1; TRBD2 matches at 11 bases. Germline V gene lookup returns CDR1 SEHNR and CDR2 FQNEAQ (reference sequence). The length of the CDR3 is 17 residues. V gave up 2 bases and J gave up 5 bases; unmatched junction bases: 8. The CDR3 DNA sequence: TGTGCCAGCAGCTTAAATCTGCGACTAGCGGGACACAATGAGCAGTTCTTC. It yields the protein CASSLNLRLAGHNEQFF.

In its sample, this clonotype was seen a few times. The rearrangement uses TRBV20-1 and TRBJ2-7; D is possibly TRBD1 (6 bases). V dropped 3 bases and J dropped 7 bases, with 19 bases sitting between them. The germline gives CDR1 DFQATT, CDR2 SNEGSKA (reference sequence). The CDR3 is made up of 14 amino acids. CDR3 coding DNA: TGCAGTGCTAGTTGGCACCAGGGGAACAATGAGCAGTACTTC. It translates to CSASWHQGNNEQYF.

This clonotype was seen more than once but under ten times. The rearrangement links TRBV6-5 to TRBJ2-5, with D perhaps TRBD1 (5 bases). This CDR3 is 14 amino acids long. Germline CDR1 and CDR2: MNHEY and SVGAGI. V gave up 7 bases and J gave up 11 bases, with 23 bases separating them. The CDR3 spells CASKLGQGLLGQYF. Written as DNA, the CDR3 is TGTGCCAGCAAGTTAGGGCAGGGCTTATTGGGGCAGTACTTC.

The rearrangement uses TRBV7-9 and TRBJ2-4; 11 bases line up with TRBD2. With V trimmed by 4 bases and J by 3 bases, 8 bases remained unmatched. The germline V gene encodes CDR1 SEHNR and CDR2 FQNEAQ (reference sequence). The CDR3 spans 17 residues. The CDR3 DNA reads TGTGCCAGCAGCTCAACTAGCGGGAGTATAGACAAAAACATTCAGTACTTC. Encoded protein: CASSSTSGSIDKNIQYF. The full variable domain, with the rest looked up from reference TRBV7-9 and TRBJ2-4, is DTGVSQNPRHKITKRGQNVTFRCDPISEHNRLYWYRQTLGQGPEFLTYFQNEAQLEKSRLLSDRFSAERPKGSFSTLEIQRTEQGDSAMYLCASSSTSGSIDKNIQYFGAGTRLSVL.

V and J are TRBV15 and TRBJ2-3, with 8 bases lining up with TRBD2. This CDR3 comprises 15 residues. CDR1 LNHNV and CDR2 YYDKDF come from the germline V gene (reference sequence). Trimming cost V 7 bases and J 3 bases; bases outside gene matches: 9. The CDR3 is CATNGRGGTTDTQYF. CDR3 nucleotide sequence: TGTGCCACCAACGGCCGGGGGGGGACGACAGATACGCAGTATTTT.

The chain carries TRBV25-1 and TRBJ2-7; maybe TRBD2 (5 bases). Trimming removed 6 bases from V and 3 bases from J, with 15 bases in between. Germline CDR1 MGHDK, CDR2 SYGVNS. The CDR3 extends over 14 amino acids. In DNA form, the CDR3 reads TGTGCCAGCAGCGTGAGACTAAGGTACTACGAGCAGTACTTC. It specifies CASSVRLRYYEQYF.

The table lists this clonotype with a few counts. This chain connects TRBV5-1 to TRBJ2-7, with D perhaps matching TRBD1 (6 bases). Germline values: CDR1 SGHRS, CDR2 YFSETQ. Deletions cut 0 bases from V and 5 bases from J, with 15 bases between. The CDR3 totals 15 residues. The CDR3 bases are TGCGCCAGCAGCTTGGTTCGGACAGAGTTCCACGAGCAGTACTTC. Translation gives CASSLVRTEFHEQYF.

This chain joins TRBV9 and TRBJ2-7; a possible D gene is TRBD2 (6 bases). Trimming removed 0 bases at V and 2 bases at J, with 15 bases between. The germline gives CDR1 SGDLS, CDR2 YYNGEE. This CDR3 spans 16 amino acids. The CDR3 protein is CASSVAGGINPYEQYF. CDR3 sequence (DNA): TGTGCCAGCAGCGTAGCGGGCGGGATTAATCCCTACGAGCAGTACTTC.

Notes on this clonotype: This may be a read error: a much more frequent sequence differs by one nucleotide. CDR3 amino acids: CSARVGNYEQFF. Here the CDR3 DNA reads TGCAGTGCTAGAGTAGGAAACTACGAGCAGTTCTTC. The chain has TRBV20-1 and TRBJ2-1; D gene uncertain. Germline V gives CDR1 DFQATT, CDR2 SNEGSKA (reference sequence). Between the trimmed V and J ends, which lost 1 base and 10 bases, there was a span of 11 bases. The CDR3 totals 12 residues.

This clonotype came up many times. The J gene is TRBJ1-4, the V gene TRBV7-2; 9 positions agree with TRBD1. CDR3 size: 14 residues. V was pared by 2 bases and J by 8 bases, with 3 bases of the junction left unmatched. Germline assignment: CDR1 SGHTA and CDR2 FQGNSA. CDR3 loop: CASSLNRGQEKLFF. The CDR3 DNA sequence: TGTGCCAGCAGCTTAAACAGGGGGCAAGAAAAACTGTTTTTT.

The chain joins TRBV5-6 to TRBJ2-7; weak D call: TRBD1 (6 bases). The CDR3 covers 15 residues. Germline V lookup: CDR1 SGHDT, CDR2 YYEEEE. Trimming took off 0 bases at V and 2 bases at J, with 12 bases between the two ends. CDR3 coding DNA: TGTGCCAGCAGCTTGGCGGCGACAGGAGCCTACGAGCAGTACTTC. It translates to CASSLAATGAYEQYF.

V usage is TRBV5-1 and J usage is TRBJ2-7, with 9 bases fitting TRBD2. The J call may be mistaken, given a closer DNA end match to TRBJ2-5. The CDR3 spans 15 residues. CDR1 and CDR2 from the germline V gene are SGHRS and YFSETQ. CDR3 bases: TGCGCCAGCAGCCCAATAGGGACTAGCATAGAGACCCAGTACTTC. It codes for CASSPIGTSIETQYF.

This chain joins TRBV20-1 and TRBJ2-3; D call uncertain. CDR1 is DFQATT, CDR2 SNEGSKA, per germline (reference sequence). CDR3 length equals 11 residues. V lost 6 bases, J lost 6 bases, and 10 bases lay in between. The CDR3 loop reads CSANVVDTQYF. Written as DNA, the CDR3 is TGCAGTGCCAATGTAGTGGATACGCAGTATTTT.

This clonotype appeared a few times. V is TRBV7-2 and J is TRBJ2-1; 8 bases line up with TRBD2. J lost 4 bases, V lost 4 bases, and 6 bases had no gene match. The CDR3 runs to 15 residues. Germline V gene data show CDR1 as SGHTA and CDR2 as FQGNSA. CDR3 nucleotides: TGTGCCAGCAGCTCCGACAGCGGGGGATACAATGAGCAGTTCTTC. Protein: CASSSDSGGYNEQFF.